The source of this TCR beta chain is a study of blood T cell repertoires in COVID-19. Study-wide background: The samples span acute and convalescent COVID-19 from the United States, Italy and Spain. Sample material is recorded as cDNA or gDNA derived from T cells, B-cell-depleted T cells, or PBMCs.

The CDR3 runs 14 residues. Germline V gene lookup returns CDR1 MNHEY and CDR2 SMNVEV (reference sequence). V was pared by 6 bases and J by 4 bases, with 5 bases of the junction left unmatched. Under the authors' procedure: Amplification from reference gene primers served as the basis for estimated nucleated cell counts. Profiling relied on immunoSEQ multiplex PCR, and the TCRdb table lists in-frame clones only, not all of them. The DNA gave D and trimming, while V, J and clone size come from that table. The profile covers approximately 92,000 clones, with around three quarters appearing a single time and 20% to 25% taken by the ten largest.

The rearrangement joins TRBV27 to TRBJ2-5; 10 bases map to TRBD2. Sequencing used peripheral blood. This receptor was obtained from a woman aged 60-75 years in a cohort sampled during active or convalescent COVID-19. CDR3 nucleotide sequence: TGTGCCAGCAGCCCAGGGACTAGCGTAGAGACCCAGTACTTC. Protein sequence: CASSPGTSVETQYF.